This TCR beta chain was obtained from a study of shared clonotypes between healthy human individuals. This CDR3 contains 14 residues. With 3 bases removed from V and 2 bases from J, the gap between germline ends came to 10 bases. The germline V gene has CDR1 SGHVS and CDR2 FNYEAQ. Deep level was the assay's run setting. Some clones are missing from TCRdb's copy, which holds only in-frame ones; the method was immunoSEQ multiplex PCR. The table has about 960,000 clones, over 60% seen once. The receptor was isolated from a man aged 18 to 30 in good health. The sequencing input was memory CD4+ T cells sorted from blood. Specified subset: CD45RA-negative fraction. The chain recombines TRBV7-6 with TRBJ2-5; D ambiguous. In DNA form, the CDR3 reads TGTGCCAGCAGCTTGGCCGGATTACAAGAGACCCAGTACTTC. Protein product: CASSLAGLQETQYF.